This TCR beta chain appears in the sequencing data of a study of T cell repertoires in cytomegalovirus infection. Looking at the study overall: Both recently identified HLA-C-restricted and well-studied HLA-B-restricted CMV epitopes were used in the study. Indicated by public TCR beta signatures were CMV infection and matching HLA type.

CDR1 and CDR2 from the germline V gene are SGHTA and FQGNSA. The V and J ends lost 6 bases and 8 bases respectively, with 14 bases between them. This CDR3 has 13 amino acids. This clonotype occurred many times. The antigen remains undetermined. A single record per CDR3 protein comes from TCRdb applying MiXCR to the reads. The data show under 350,000 distinct CDR3 sequences, around 20% seen once. Sequenced material: cultured PBMCs, taken from culture after CMV antigen stimulation. V is TRBV7-2 and J is TRBJ2-1, with D unclear. This sequence was found in a human donor in good health (CMV status not recorded). Some clones in this sample may be carry-over from other donors' samples. Here the CDR3 DNA reads TGTGCCAGCAGAGAAAACTTGGGCCATGAGCAGTTCTTC. Protein product: CASRENLGHEQFF.